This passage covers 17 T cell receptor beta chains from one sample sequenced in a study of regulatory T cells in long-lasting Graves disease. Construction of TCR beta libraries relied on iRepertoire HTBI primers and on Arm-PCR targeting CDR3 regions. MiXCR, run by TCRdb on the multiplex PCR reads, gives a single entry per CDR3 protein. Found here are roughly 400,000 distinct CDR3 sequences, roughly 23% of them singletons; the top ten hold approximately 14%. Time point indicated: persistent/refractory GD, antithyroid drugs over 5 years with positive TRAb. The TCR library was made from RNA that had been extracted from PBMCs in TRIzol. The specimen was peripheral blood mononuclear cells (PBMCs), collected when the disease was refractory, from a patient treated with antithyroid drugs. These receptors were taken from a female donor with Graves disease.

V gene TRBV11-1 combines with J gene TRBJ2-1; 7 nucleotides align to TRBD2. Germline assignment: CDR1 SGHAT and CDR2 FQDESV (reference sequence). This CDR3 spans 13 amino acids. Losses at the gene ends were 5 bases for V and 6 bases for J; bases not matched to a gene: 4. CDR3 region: CASSKTSFNEQFF. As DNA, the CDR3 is TGTGCCAGCAGCAAGACTAGCTTCAATGAGCAGTTCTTC.

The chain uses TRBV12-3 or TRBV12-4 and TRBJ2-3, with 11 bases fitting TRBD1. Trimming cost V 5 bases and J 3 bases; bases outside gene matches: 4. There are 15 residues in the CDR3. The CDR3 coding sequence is TGTGCCAGCAGTCCCGGGGACAGGGGGACAGATACGCAGTATTTT. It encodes CASSPGDRGTDTQYF.

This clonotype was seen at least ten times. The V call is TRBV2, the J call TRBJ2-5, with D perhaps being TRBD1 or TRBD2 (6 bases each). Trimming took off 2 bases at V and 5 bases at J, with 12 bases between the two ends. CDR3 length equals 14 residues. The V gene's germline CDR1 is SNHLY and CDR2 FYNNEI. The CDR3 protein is CASSEIEGGETQYF. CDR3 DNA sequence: TGTGCCAGCAGTGAAATTGAGGGGGGTGAGACCCAGTACTTC. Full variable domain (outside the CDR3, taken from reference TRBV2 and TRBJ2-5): EPEVTQTPSHQVTQMGQEVILRCVPISNHLYFYWYRQILGQKVEFLVSFYNNEISEKSEIFDDQFSVERPDGSNFTLKIRSTKLEDSAMYFCASSEIEGGETQYFGPGTRLLVL.

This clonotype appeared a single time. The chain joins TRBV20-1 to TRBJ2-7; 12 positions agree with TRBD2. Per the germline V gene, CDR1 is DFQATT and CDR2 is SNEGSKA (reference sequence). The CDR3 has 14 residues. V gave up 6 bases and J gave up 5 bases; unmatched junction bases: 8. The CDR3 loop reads CSASLAGGGDEQYF. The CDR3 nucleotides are TGCAGTGCCTCACTAGCGGGAGGCGGAGACGAGCAGTACTTC.

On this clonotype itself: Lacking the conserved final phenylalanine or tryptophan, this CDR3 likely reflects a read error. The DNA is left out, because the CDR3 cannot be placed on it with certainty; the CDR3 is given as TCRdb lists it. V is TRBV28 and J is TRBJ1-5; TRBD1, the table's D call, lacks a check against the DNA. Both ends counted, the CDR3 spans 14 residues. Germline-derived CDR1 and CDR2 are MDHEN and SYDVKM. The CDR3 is CASSSGAGKQPQLL.

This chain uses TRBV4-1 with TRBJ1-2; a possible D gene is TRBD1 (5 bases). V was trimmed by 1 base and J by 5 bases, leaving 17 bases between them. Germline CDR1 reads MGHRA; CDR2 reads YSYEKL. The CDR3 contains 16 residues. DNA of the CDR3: TGCGCCAGCAGCCAAGCCGGGACGGGTGGATGGTATGGCTACACCTTC. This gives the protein CASSQAGTGGWYGYTF.

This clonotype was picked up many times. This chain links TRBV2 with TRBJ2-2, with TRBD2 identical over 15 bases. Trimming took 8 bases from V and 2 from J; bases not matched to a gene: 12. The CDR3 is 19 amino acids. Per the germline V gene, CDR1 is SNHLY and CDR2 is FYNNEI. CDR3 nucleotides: TGTGCCAGCGGGCCGGGACTAGCGGGAGGTCCCCTTAACACCGGGGAGCTGTTTTTT. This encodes CASGPGLAGGPLNTGELFF.

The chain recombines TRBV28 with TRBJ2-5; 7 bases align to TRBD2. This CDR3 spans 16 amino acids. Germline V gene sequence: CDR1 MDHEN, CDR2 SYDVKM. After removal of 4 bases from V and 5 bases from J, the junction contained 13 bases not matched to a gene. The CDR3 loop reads CASSSLAERNIETQYF. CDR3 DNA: TGTGCCAGCAGTTCTCTAGCGGAACGCAATATTGAGACCCAGTACTTC.

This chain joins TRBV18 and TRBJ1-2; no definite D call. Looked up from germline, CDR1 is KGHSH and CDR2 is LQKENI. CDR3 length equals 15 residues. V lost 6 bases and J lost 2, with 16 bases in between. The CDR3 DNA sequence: TGTGCCAGCTCCGGGATAGAGGGCTCCAACTATGGCTACACCTTC. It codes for CASSGIEGSNYGYTF.

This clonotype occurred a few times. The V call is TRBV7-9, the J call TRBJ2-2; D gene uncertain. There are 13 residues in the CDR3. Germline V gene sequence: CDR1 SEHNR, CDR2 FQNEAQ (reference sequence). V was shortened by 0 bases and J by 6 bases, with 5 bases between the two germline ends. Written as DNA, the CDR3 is TGTGCCAGCAGCTTAGCGACGGCCGGGGAGCTGTTTTTT. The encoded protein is CASSLATAGELFF.

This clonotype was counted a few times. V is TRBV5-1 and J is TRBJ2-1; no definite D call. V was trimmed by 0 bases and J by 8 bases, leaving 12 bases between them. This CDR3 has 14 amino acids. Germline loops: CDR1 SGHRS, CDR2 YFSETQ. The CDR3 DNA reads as TGCGCCAGCAGCTTGGTATCCCCTGTAGATGAGCAGTTCTTC. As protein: CASSLVSPVDEQFF.

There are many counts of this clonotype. CDR3 bases: TGTGCCAGCAGTTCCGCAGCGGGAGGGCCGTACGAGCAGTACTTC. Amino acid sequence: CASSSAAGGPYEQYF. This chain links TRBV2 with TRBJ2-7, with 10 bases fitting TRBD2. Trimming at V came to 5 bases and at J to 4 bases, leaving 8 bases not matched to a gene. Germline V gene lookup returns CDR1 SNHLY and CDR2 FYNNEI. The CDR3 is 15 residues long.

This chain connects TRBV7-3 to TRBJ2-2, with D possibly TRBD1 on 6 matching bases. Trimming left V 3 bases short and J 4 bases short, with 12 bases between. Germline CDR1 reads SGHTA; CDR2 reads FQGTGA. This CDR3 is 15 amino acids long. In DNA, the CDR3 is TGTGCCAGCAGCTTTGCTGGGGGCAGCACCGGGGAGCTGTTTTTT. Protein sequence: CASSFAGGSTGELFF.

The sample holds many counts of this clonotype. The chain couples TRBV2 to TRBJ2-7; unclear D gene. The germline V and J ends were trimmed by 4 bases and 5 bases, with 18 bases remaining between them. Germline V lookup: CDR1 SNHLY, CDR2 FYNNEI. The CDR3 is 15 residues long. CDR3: CASSGLSTGYDEQYF. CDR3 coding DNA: TGTGCCAGCAGTGGGCTCTCCACGGGTTACGACGAGCAGTACTTC. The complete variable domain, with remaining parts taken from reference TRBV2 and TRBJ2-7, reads EPEVTQTPSHQVTQMGQEVILRCVPISNHLYFYWYRQILGQKVEFLVSFYNNEISEKSEIFDDQFSVERPDGSNFTLKIRSTKLEDSAMYFCASSGLSTGYDEQYFGPGTRLTVT.

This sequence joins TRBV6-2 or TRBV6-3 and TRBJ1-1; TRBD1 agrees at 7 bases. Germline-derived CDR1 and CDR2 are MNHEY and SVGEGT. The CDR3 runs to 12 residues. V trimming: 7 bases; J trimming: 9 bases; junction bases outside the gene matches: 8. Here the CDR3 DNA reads TGTGCCAGCAACGGGGGGGGACAGAAAGCTTTCTTT. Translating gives CASNGGGQKAFF.

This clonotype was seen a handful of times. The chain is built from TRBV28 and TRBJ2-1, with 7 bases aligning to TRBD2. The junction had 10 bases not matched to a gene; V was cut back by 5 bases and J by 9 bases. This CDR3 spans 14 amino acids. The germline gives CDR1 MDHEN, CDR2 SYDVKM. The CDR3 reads CASSMTTSLSEQFF. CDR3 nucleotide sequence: TGTGCCAGCAGTATGACGACTAGCTTGAGTGAGCAGTTCTTC. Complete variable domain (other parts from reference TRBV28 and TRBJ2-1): DVKVTQSSRYLVKRTGEKVFLECVQDMDHENMFWYRQDPGLGLRLIYFSYDVKMKEKGDIPEGYSVSREKKERFSLILESASTNQTSMYLCASSMTTSLSEQFFGPGTRLTVL.

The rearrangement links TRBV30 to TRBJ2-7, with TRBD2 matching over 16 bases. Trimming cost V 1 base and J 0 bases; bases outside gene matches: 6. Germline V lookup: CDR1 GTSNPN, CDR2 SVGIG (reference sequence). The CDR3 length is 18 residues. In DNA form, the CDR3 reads TGTGCCTGGAGTGGGACCGGGACTAGCGGGGGGGCCTCCTACGAGCAGTACTTC. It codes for CAWSGTGTSGGASYEQYF.